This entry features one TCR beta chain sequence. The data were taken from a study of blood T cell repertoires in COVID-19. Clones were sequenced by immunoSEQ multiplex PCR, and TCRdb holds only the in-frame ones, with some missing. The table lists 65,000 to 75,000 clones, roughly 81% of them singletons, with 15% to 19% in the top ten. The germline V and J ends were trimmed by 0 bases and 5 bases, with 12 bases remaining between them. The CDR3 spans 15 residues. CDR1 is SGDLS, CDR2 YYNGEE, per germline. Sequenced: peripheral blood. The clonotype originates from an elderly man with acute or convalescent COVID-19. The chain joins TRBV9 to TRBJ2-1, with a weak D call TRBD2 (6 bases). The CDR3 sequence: CASSVAGSGDNEQFF. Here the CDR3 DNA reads TGTGCCAGCAGCGTAGCGGGTAGCGGCGACAATGAGCAGTTCTTC.